These 9 T cell receptor beta chains share one sample of origin, sequenced in a study of PD-1 blockade in classical Hodgkin lymphoma. All patients relapsed after autologous stem cell transplantation, and brentuximab vedotin exposure varied. TCRdb keeps only in-frame clones here, not all; method: immunoSEQ multiplex PCR. The table records approximately 4,300 clones, around three fifths of them present only once. Sample: peripheral blood mononuclear cells (PBMCs), taken at baseline. Receptors were obtained from a human donor with classical Hodgkin lymphoma.

This chain connects TRBV28 to TRBJ2-7; 9 bases map to TRBD1. Germline CDR1 MDHEN, CDR2 SYDVKM. This CDR3 comprises 14 residues. After removal of 4 bases from V and 1 base from J, the junction contained 2 bases not matched to a gene. For the CDR3, the DNA is TGTGCCAGCAGTTCCGGGACAGGGTCCTACGAGCAGTACTTC. Its translation: CASSSGTGSYEQYF. The full variable domain, its missing parts supplied by reference TRBV28 and TRBJ2-7, is DVKVTQSSRYLVKRTGEKVFLECVQDMDHENMFWYRQDPGLGLRLIYFSYDVKMKEKGDIPEGYSVSREKKERFSLILESASTNQTSMYLCASSSGTGSYEQYFGPGTRLTVT.

The rearrangement links TRBV5-4 to TRBJ2-5, with 8 positions matching TRBD2. Germline loops: CDR1 SGHNT, CDR2 YYREEE (reference sequence). The V segment lost 0 bases and the J segment 5 bases; nucleotides outside the gene matches: 12. The CDR3 runs to 17 residues. CDR3 sequence reads: CASSLGTSSPVGETQYF. The CDR3 DNA sequence: TGTGCCAGCAGCTTGGGGACTAGCTCCCCGGTGGGCGAGACCCAGTACTTC.

The chain is built from TRBV5-6 and TRBJ1-2; D not certain. The germline CDR1 and CDR2 sequences are SGHDT and YYEEEE. V lost 7 bases to trimming and J lost 4 bases, with 20 bases between them. The CDR3 consists of 15 residues. The CDR3: CASDCHSRKTYGYTF. The CDR3, as DNA: TGTGCCAGCGATTGTCATAGTCGAAAGACCTATGGCTACACCTTC.

This sequence joins TRBV29-1 and TRBJ2-5, with 8 bases matching TRBD1. CDR1 and CDR2 from the germline V gene are SQVTM and ANQGSEA. The CDR3 loop spans 15 amino acids. Unmatched junction bases numbered 18, after V lost 4 bases and J lost 11 bases. CDR3 DNA: TGCAGCGTTGGGGTTCCGACAGGGGAACATTTCGGGCAGTACTTC. Amino acid sequence: CSVGVPTGEHFGQYF.

The chain employs TRBV6-5 and TRBJ1-6; D might be TRBD1 (5 bases). The CDR3 spans 15 residues. V lost 7 bases and J lost 10, with 20 bases in between. Per germline, CDR1 MNHEY and CDR2 SVGAGI. The DNA for the CDR3 is TGTGCCAGCACCAGAACCCCAGGGAGTGGGTCACCCCTCCACTTT. Translation: CASTRTPGSGSPLHF.

This clone appeared a single time. The V call is TRBV19, the J call TRBJ1-1; D possibly corresponds to TRBD1 (5 bases). V was clipped by 4 bases and J by 0 bases, with 9 bases between them. This CDR3 comprises 14 residues. Germline CDR1 reads LNHDA; CDR2 reads SQIVND (reference sequence). The CDR3 loop reads CASSSRAMNTEAFF. The CDR3 nucleotides read TGTGCCAGTAGTAGCAGGGCCATGAACACTGAAGCTTTCTTT.

This rearrangement joins TRBV7-6 to TRBJ1-4, with TRBD1 matching over 9 bases. The CDR3 runs 16 residues. Germline lookup yields CDR1 SGHVS and CDR2 FNYEAQ. Trimming took 5 bases from V and 5 from J; bases not matched to a gene: 9. CDR3 DNA sequence: TGTGCCAGCAGCCCTACCGCGGGACAGGGAAATGAAAAACTGTTTTTT. Amino acids: CASSPTAGQGNEKLFF.

This clone has a handful of counts. The chain links TRBV7-4 to TRBJ2-7; 9 positions agree with TRBD1. Per germline, CDR1 SGHVT and CDR2 SQSDAQ. V lost 3 bases, J lost 7 bases, and 7 bases stayed unmatched. This CDR3 contains 14 residues. CDR3 sequence (DNA): TGTGCCAGCAGCTTGGTGGGACAGGGCAGGGAGCAGTACTTC. Translation: CASSLVGQGREQYF.

The V gene is TRBV11-2, the J gene TRBJ1-2, with 9 positions matching TRBD1. The CDR3 extends over 17 amino acids. With 0 bases clipped from V and 9 bases from J, the junction kept 14 bases outside the gene matches. Germline CDR1 and CDR2: SGHAT and FQNNGV. This chain's CDR3 is CASSLDSRPGQGIRYTF. For the CDR3, the DNA is TGTGCCAGCAGCTTAGATTCCAGACCGGGACAGGGAATACGCTACACCTTC.